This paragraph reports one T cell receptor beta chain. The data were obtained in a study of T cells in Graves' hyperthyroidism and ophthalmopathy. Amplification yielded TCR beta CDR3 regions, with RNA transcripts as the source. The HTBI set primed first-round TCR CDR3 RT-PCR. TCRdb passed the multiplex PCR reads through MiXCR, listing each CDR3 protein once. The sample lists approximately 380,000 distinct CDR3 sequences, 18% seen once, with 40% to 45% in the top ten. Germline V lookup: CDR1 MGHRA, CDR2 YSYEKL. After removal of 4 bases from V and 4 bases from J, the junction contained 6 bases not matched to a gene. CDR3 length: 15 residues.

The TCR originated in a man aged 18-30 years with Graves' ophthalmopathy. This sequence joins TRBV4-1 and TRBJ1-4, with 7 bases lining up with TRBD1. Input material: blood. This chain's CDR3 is CASSLGTDSNEKLFF. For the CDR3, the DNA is TGCGCCAGCAGCCTCGGGACAGATAGTAATGAAAAACTGTTTTTT.